The 30 T cell receptor beta chains listed next were all sequenced from one sample in a study of post-analysis software for immune sequencing data. Study-wide points: Roughly 5 TRBV segments (TRBV5-6, TRBV5-1 and TRBV20-1 among them) occurred more frequently in patients than in controls.

The library was made from cDNA and included unique molecular identifiers. In TCRdb, the PCR reads were re-called with MiXCR into one record per CDR3 protein. The sample lists about 820,000 distinct CDR3 sequences; roughly 58% were seen once. These receptors have no identified antigens. The sample was blood. The receptors originated from a girl under 18 with multiple sclerosis.

This clonotype turned up a few times. CDR3 bases: TGTGCCACCTTAGGTAGCACAGATACGCAGTATTTT. This encodes CATLGSTDTQYF. The V call is TRBV10-3, the J call TRBJ2-3; D is ambiguous. Germline-derived CDR1 and CDR2 are ENHRY and SYGVKD. The germline V and J ends were trimmed by 10 bases and 0 bases, with 8 bases remaining between them. This CDR3 has 12 residues.

This clonotype is a singleton in its sample. The V gene is TRBV20-1, the J gene TRBJ2-7; 9 bases line up with TRBD2. This CDR3 has 15 residues. V was pared by 3 bases and J by 2 bases, with 8 bases of the junction left unmatched. Germline CDR1 reads DFQATT; CDR2 reads SNEGSKA (reference sequence). The CDR3 loop reads CSARVIAGDPYEQYF. The CDR3 nucleotides are TGCAGTGCTAGGGTTATAGCGGGGGACCCCTACGAGCAGTACTTC.

This chain links TRBV7-2 with TRBJ1-4, with D tentatively TRBD1 (6 bases). Looked up from germline, CDR1 is SGHTA and CDR2 is FQGNSA. The CDR3 has 16 residues. The V and J ends lost 1 base and 0 bases respectively, with 9 bases between them. The CDR3 bases are TGTGCCAGCAGCTTAGTGGGACACCCAACTAATGAAAAACTGTTTTTT. The encoded protein is CASSLVGHPTNEKLFF.

The chain carries TRBV11-2 and TRBJ1-2; D possibly corresponds to TRBD1 (5 bases). V was clipped by 1 base and J by 4 bases, with 13 bases between them. Germline V gives CDR1 SGHAT, CDR2 FQNNGV. The CDR3 loop spans 15 amino acids. The CDR3: CASSLGGSVPYGYTF. CDR3 nucleotides: TGTGCCAGCAGCTTAGGGGGGTCGGTCCCCTATGGCTACACCTTC. The variable domain in full, completed from reference TRBV11-2 and TRBJ1-2, reads EAGVAQSPRYKIIEKRQSVAFWCNPISGHATLYWYQQILGQGPKLLIQFQNNGVVDDSQLPKDRFSAERLKGVDSTLKIQPAKLEDSAVYLCASSLGGSVPYGYTFGSGTRLTVV.

The chain is built from TRBV25-1 and TRBJ1-1, with 12 positions matching TRBD1. V shed 5 bases, J shed 3 bases, and the junction held 10 bases outside the gene matches. Per germline, CDR1 MGHDK and CDR2 SYGVNS. The CDR3 totals 17 residues. DNA for the CDR3: TGTGCCAGCAGTCACTGGGACAGGGGGCAGAGGTACACTGAAGCTTTCTTT. This gives the protein CASSHWDRGQRYTEAFF.

The genes are TRBV27 and TRBJ1-2, with 8 bases aligning to TRBD1. CDR1 is MNHEY and CDR2 is SMNVEV in the germline V gene (reference sequence). V lost 6 bases and J lost 4; bases outside the gene matches: 16. This CDR3 has 17 amino acids. CDR3 in DNA: TGTGCCAGCAGCCCTTACCCGGGACAGGAAAACCCCTATGGCTACACCTTC. Protein product: CASSPYPGQENPYGYTF.

The chain couples TRBV29-1 to TRBJ2-5; possibly TRBD1 for D (7 bases). The CDR3 has 12 residues. Germline CDR1 SQVTM, CDR2 ANQGSEA. V lost 3 bases and J 11 bases, leaving 16 bases between the germline ends. CDR3: CSVETGRKEQYF. The CDR3 region has the DNA TGCAGCGTTGAGACAGGGAGGAAAGAGCAGTACTTC.

The gene calls are TRBV20-1 and TRBJ1-4, with D unclear. The V end was cut by 3 bases, the J end by 0 bases, with 11 bases between. CDR3 length equals 15 residues. Germline V CDR1 and CDR2: DFQATT, SNEGSKA (reference sequence). DNA for the CDR3: TGCAGTGCTAGCGATTCCCATCCAACTAATGAAAAACTGTTTTTT. Encoded protein: CSASDSHPTNEKLFF.

The V and J genes are TRBV29-1 and TRBJ1-2, with D hard to call. The CDR3 sequence is 15 residues long. Trimming removed 7 bases at V and 8 bases at J, with 26 bases between. Looked up from germline, CDR1 is SQVTM and CDR2 is ANQGSEA. As DNA, the CDR3 is TGCAGCGCCAAAGTTTCGAGGAGTTTCTCCTCGGGCTACACCTTC. Its protein product is CSAKVSRSFSSGYTF.

This clonotype was found once. Germline and junction disagree at one end, which may indicate a read error. The chain recombines TRBV5-4 with TRBJ2-2, with TRBD2 matching 13 bases. Germline CDR1 and CDR2: SGHNT and YYREEE (reference sequence). There are 18 residues in the CDR3. The CDR3 nucleotides are TGTGCCAGCAGCTACGGACTAGCGGGAGCCGTGAACACCGGGGAGCGGTTTTTT. Translating it yields CASSYGLAGAVNTGERFF.

V and J are TRBV5-6 and TRBJ1-2; D is ambiguous. Between the trimmed V and J ends, which lost 1 base and 3 bases, there was a span of 13 bases. Germline CDR1 is SGHDT and CDR2 is YYEEEE. The CDR3 covers 15 residues. CDR3: CASSLQVLSDYGYTF. The CDR3 region has the DNA TGTGCCAGCAGCTTGCAGGTTCTGTCGGACTATGGCTACACCTTC. The full variable domain, with the rest looked up from reference TRBV5-6 and TRBJ1-2, is DAGVTQSPTHLIKTRGQQVTLRCSPKSGHDTVSWYQQALGQGPQFIFQYYEEEERQRGNFPDRFSGHQFPNYSSELNVNALLLGDSALYLCASSLQVLSDYGYTFGSGTRLTVV.

The genes are TRBV2 and TRBJ2-3, with 14 bases lining up with TRBD2. This CDR3 comprises 17 residues. J lost 4 bases, V lost 6 bases, and 9 bases had no gene match. Germline V gene data show CDR1 as SNHLY and CDR2 as FYNNEI. The CDR3, as DNA: TGTGCCAGCAGACAGACTAGCGGGAGGGCCTTCGCAGATACGCAGTATTTT. Residues: CASRQTSGRAFADTQYF. The full variable domain, in which reference TRBV2 and TRBJ2-3 provide the parts outside the CDR3, is EPEVTQTPSHQVTQMGQEVILRCVPISNHLYFYWYRQILGQKVEFLVSFYNNEISEKSEIFDDQFSVERPDGSNFTLKIRSTKLEDSAMYFCASRQTSGRAFADTQYFGPGTRLTVL.

The chain links TRBV5-1 to TRBJ2-3, with 9 nucleotides matching TRBD2. The junction had 8 bases not matched to a gene; V was cut back by 0 bases and J by 6 bases. This CDR3 is 16 amino acids long. In germline, CDR1 is SGHRS, CDR2 YFSETQ. The DNA for the CDR3 is TGCGCCAGCAGCTTGGAGCGGGGGGCCCATGGGGATACGCAGTATTTT. Protein: CASSLERGAHGDTQYF.

The rearrangement uses TRBV20-1 and TRBJ2-7, with 12 bases that match TRBD1. The CDR3 runs to 15 residues. Germline CDR1 is DFQATT and CDR2 is SNEGSKA (reference sequence). J lost 3 bases, V lost 5 bases, and 8 bases had no gene match. The CDR3 DNA reads TGCAGTGCTGGCCGCTGGGACAGGGGGCTCTACGAGCAGTACTTC. As protein: CSAGRWDRGLYEQYF.

The chain recombines TRBV29-1 with TRBJ2-5; D possibly uses TRBD1 or TRBD2 (5 bases each). The assigned J gene may be wrong: the sequence end matches TRBJ2-7 better. The CDR3 totals 13 residues. CDR1 and CDR2 (germline): SQVTM, ANQGSEA. CDR3 sequence: CSVPNVGGYEQYF. The CDR3 DNA reads as TGCAGCGTCCCGAATGTTGGGGGCTACGAGCAGTACTTC.

There are many counts of this clonotype. This chain connects TRBV2 to TRBJ2-3, with 7 bases matching TRBD2. This CDR3 is built from 18 residues. CDR1 and CDR2 (germline): SNHLY, FYNNEI. Losses at the gene ends were 1 base for V and 0 bases for J; bases not matched to a gene: 10. The CDR3 loop reads CASSEEAAGRPSTDTQYF. The DNA for the CDR3 is TGTGCCAGCAGTGAAGAAGCAGCGGGGCGCCCAAGCACAGATACGCAGTATTTT.

This clonotype was picked up one time. The CDR3 loop reads CASSFWWSSYNEQFF. Here the CDR3 DNA reads TGTGCCAGCAGCTTTTGGTGGTCCAGCTACAATGAGCAGTTCTTC. V is TRBV7-2 and J is TRBJ2-1; D gene unclear. This CDR3 contains 15 residues. Germline-derived CDR1 and CDR2 are SGHTA and FQGNSA. V shed 3 bases and J shed 3 bases, with 12 bases lying between them.

The chain links TRBV29-1 to TRBJ2-3; no definite D call. The CDR3 totals 13 residues. The V end was cut by 3 bases, the J end by 4 bases, with 11 bases between. Germline assignment: CDR1 SQVTM and CDR2 ANQGSEA. CDR3 amino acids: CSVEKGRADTQYF. As DNA, the CDR3 is TGCAGCGTTGAGAAAGGCCGGGCAGATACGCAGTATTTT.

The V call is TRBV12-3 or TRBV12-4, the J call TRBJ2-1; 12 bases map to TRBD2. Losses at the gene ends were 6 bases for V and 3 bases for J; bases not matched to a gene: 9. CDR3 length: 17 residues. CDR3 DNA sequence: TGTGCCAGCAGCCTACTAGCGGGAGGAGGATTCTACAATGAGCAGTTCTTC. It is translated as CASSLLAGGGFYNEQFF.

This sequence joins TRBV7-2 and TRBJ2-3; 15 bases line up with TRBD2. In germline, CDR1 is SGHTA, CDR2 FQGNSA. The CDR3 has 17 amino acids. The J segment lost 3 bases and the V segment lost 6 bases, leaving 7 bases of the junction unmatched. As DNA, the CDR3 is TGTGCCAGCAGTCGGACTAGCGGGAGGGCCATTACAGATACGCAGTATTTT. It translates to CASSRTSGRAITDTQYF.

CDR3 DNA sequence: TGTGCCTCCCGGGGAGAGGAATTAACCTACGAGCAGTACTTC. Protein sequence: CASRGEELTYEQYF. The J gene is TRBJ2-7, the V gene TRBV6-6; D is possibly TRBD2 (5 bases). Trimming shortened V by 11 bases and J by 2 bases, and 19 bases separated the two germline ends. CDR3 length equals 14 residues. The germline gives CDR1 MNHNY, CDR2 SVGAGI (reference sequence).

This clonotype showed up just a few times. This chain joins TRBV7-8 and TRBJ2-7, with 8 bases that match TRBD2. CDR3 size: 15 residues. V shed 6 bases, J shed 0 bases, and the junction held 7 bases outside the gene matches. Looked up from germline, CDR1 is SGHVS and CDR2 is FQNEAQ. The CDR3 DNA is TGTGCCAGCAGGCCTTTAGCGGGGATCTCCTACGAGCAGTACTTC. This gives the protein CASRPLAGISYEQYF.

The chain employs TRBV28 and TRBJ1-2; TRBD1 is a possible D gene (5 bases). Deletions cut 6 bases from V and 2 bases from J, with 16 bases between. Per the germline V gene, CDR1 is MDHEN and CDR2 is SYDVKM. The CDR3 loop spans 15 amino acids. CDR3 sequence (DNA): TGTGCCAGCAGCCTAGGGGCAGTTGACAACTATGGCTACACCTTC. Protein product: CASSLGAVDNYGYTF.

This clonotype has more than one count but fewer than ten. This chain joins TRBV6-5 and TRBJ2-5; TRBD1 aligns across 8 bases. CDR1 and CDR2 (germline): MNHEY, SVGAGI. The V and J ends lost 5 bases and 11 bases, in that order; junction bases with no gene match: 16. The CDR3 length is 15 residues. CDR3 nucleotide sequence: TGTGCCAGCAGTCAGTCCGGGACAGGTAGACATGAGCAGTACTTC. Translating it yields CASSQSGTGRHEQYF.

V gene TRBV25-1 combines with J gene TRBJ2-1, with D tentatively TRBD1 (6 bases). CDR3 size: 17 residues. V lost 8 bases, J lost 0 bases, and 20 bases lay in between. Germline CDR1 is MGHDK and CDR2 is SYGVNS. This CDR3 reads CASGTWDNLGSYNEQFF. The CDR3 bases are TGTGCCAGCGGGACATGGGATAACCTGGGCTCCTACAATGAGCAGTTCTTC.

The chain couples TRBV12-5 to TRBJ1-1; tentative D call: TRBD1 (6 bases). From germline, CDR1 is LGHNT and CDR2 FRNRAP. V shed 6 bases and J shed 0 bases, with 17 bases lying between them. The length of the CDR3 is 16 residues. The CDR3 spells CASGPDRTAMNTEAFF. CDR3 nucleotides: TGTGCTAGTGGGCCTGACCGGACAGCGATGAACACTGAAGCTTTCTTT. Drawing the rest from reference TRBV12-5 and TRBJ1-1, the complete variable domain is DARVTQTPRHKVTEMGQEVTMRCQPILGHNTVFWYRQTMMQGLELLAYFRNRAPLDDSGMPKDRFSAEMPDATLATLKIQPSEPRDSAVYFCASGPDRTAMNTEAFFGQGTRLTVV.

V usage is TRBV29-1 and J usage is TRBJ2-3, with 8 positions matching TRBD2. There are 12 residues in the CDR3. Germline V gene data show CDR1 as SQVTM and CDR2 as ANQGSEA. V was clipped by 7 bases and J by 6 bases; unmatched bases: 6. The CDR3 region is CSGRGLVDTQYF. The CDR3 DNA follows: TGCAGCGGACGGGGACTAGTTGATACGCAGTATTTT.

The chain links TRBV12-3 or TRBV12-4 to TRBJ2-5, with 8 bases matching TRBD1. The CDR3 sequence is 18 residues long. J gave up 0 bases and V 5 bases, and 14 bases lay outside the gene matches. CDR3 nucleotides: TGTGCCAGCAGTCTCGGGACAGGCGGTATTGGGCACCAAGAGACCCAGTACTTC. This translates into CASSLGTGGIGHQETQYF.

The V and J genes are TRBV9 and TRBJ2-5; no clear D. Trimming removed 0 bases at V and 4 bases at J, with 19 bases between. Per germline, CDR1 SGDLS and CDR2 YYNGEE. There are 17 residues in the CDR3. Here the CDR3 reads CASSVGPLPLMSETQYF. The CDR3 region has the DNA TGTGCCAGCAGCGTAGGCCCCCTCCCACTGATGTCAGAGACCCAGTACTTC. Looking up the rest from reference TRBV9 and TRBJ2-5 gives the full variable domain: DSGVTQTPKHLITATGQRVTLRCSPRSGDLSVYWYQQSLDQGLQFLIQYYNGEERAKGNILERFSAQQFPDLHSELNLSSLELGDSALYFCASSVGPLPLMSETQYFGPGTRLLVL.

V is TRBV30 and J is TRBJ2-7, with D unclear. The end of the DNA is better explained by TRBJ2-5, so the J call may be wrong. CDR3 length: 14 amino acids. Germline V CDR1 and CDR2: GTSNPN, SVGIG (reference sequence). CDR3 in amino acids: CAWSRGTLGETQYF. The CDR3 DNA is TGTGCCTGGAGTAGAGGCACCCTCGGGGAGACCCAGTACTTC.